This T cell receptor (beta chain) comes out of a study of shared clonotypes between healthy human individuals. Study in general: Each donor contributed plates that comprised three CD4 naive, three CD4 memory, two CD8 naive and one CD8 memory.

The germline gives CDR1 LNHDA, CDR2 SQIVND (reference sequence). The CDR3 consists of 14 residues. Trimming at V came to 5 bases and at J to 4 bases, leaving 4 bases not matched to a gene. The study, taken as a whole, reports: What rarefaction showed was incomplete sorted-subset sequencing despite large depth. Represented diversity, genetic and exposure-history alike, was limited by few donors.

Produced via immunoSEQ multiplex PCR; TCRdb's table is partial and in-frame only. There are about 520,000 clones in the sample; roughly 95% occur only once, and about 0.068% lies in the top ten. Turning to this clone: The antigen remains undetermined.

The V gene is TRBV19, the J gene TRBJ2-2, with TRBD1 matching 7 bases. The sample consisted of naive CD4+ T cells sorted from blood. Subset here: CD45RA+ positively selected. This TCR was recovered from a woman aged 30 to 39 in good health. The CDR3 protein is CASSPWDSTGELFF. The CDR3 DNA follows: TGTGCCAGTAGTCCCTGGGACAGCACCGGGGAGCTGTTTTTT.